A single sample gave rise to the 21 T cell receptor beta chains below, sequenced in a study of blood T cells in healthy people across ages. A second PCR, run for about 6 to 11 cycles, used a sample-barcoded 5' primer plus a J-beta primer mix. MiXCR, run by TCRdb on the 5' RACE reads, gives a single entry per CDR3 protein. The data hold 1.5 million or so distinct CDR3 sequences, with approximately 43% observed a single time. The sample taken for sequencing was blood. Source of these receptors: a woman younger than 35 in good health.

V and J are TRBV29-1 and TRBJ2-2, with D uncertain. The V gene's germline CDR1 is SQVTM and CDR2 ANQGSEA. The CDR3 spans 12 residues. With 7 bases removed from V and 6 bases from J, the gap between germline ends came to 12 bases. This CDR3 is CSAIGYSGELFF. The DNA of the CDR3 is TGCAGCGCAATCGGCTATTCCGGGGAGCTGTTTTTT.

The rearrangement joins TRBV29-1 to TRBJ2-1; 7 positions match TRBD1. The CDR3 has 16 amino acids. V was clipped by 0 bases and J by 4 bases; unmatched bases: 9. Germline lookup yields CDR1 SQVTM and CDR2 ANQGSEA. CDR3 protein: CSVEEGVGQAYNEQFF. The CDR3 nucleotides read TGCAGCGTTGAAGAAGGAGTAGGACAGGCGTACAATGAGCAGTTCTTC.

The gene calls are TRBV24-1 and TRBJ2-3, with 10 nucleotides matching TRBD1. The CDR3 runs to 15 residues. CDR1 KGHDR and CDR2 SFDVKD come from the germline V gene. V lost 3 bases to trimming and J lost 4 bases; unmatched junction nucleotides: 3. CDR3 nucleotides: TGTGCCACCAGTGATCCCGGACAGGGGGCAGATACGCAGTATTTT. Its translation: CATSDPGQGADTQYF.

The chain joins TRBV6-1 to TRBJ1-1; D gene ambiguous. The V gene's germline CDR1 is MNHNS and CDR2 SASEGT. The V gene lost 8 bases and the J gene lost 0 bases, with 4 bases spanning the gap. There are 11 residues in the CDR3. The CDR3 DNA reads TGTGCCAGCTGGCTGAACACTGAAGCTTTCTTT. It specifies CASWLNTEAFF.

This clonotype was counted once. V gene TRBV29-1 combines with J gene TRBJ1-2; D is uncertain. CDR1 and CDR2 (germline): SQVTM, ANQGSEA. This CDR3 has 13 residues. The V end was cut by 3 bases, the J end by 6 bases, with 14 bases between. The chain's CDR3 is CSVDSEGTDGYTF. The DNA of the CDR3 is TGCAGCGTTGATTCGGAGGGAACGGATGGCTACACCTTC.

This clonotype was seen only a few times. The chain carries TRBV9 and TRBJ2-7, with TRBD1 identical over 10 bases. V trimming: 4 bases; J trimming: 2 bases; junction bases outside the gene matches: 6. CDR3 size: 15 residues. Germline CDR1 SGDLS, CDR2 YYNGEE. CDR3 amino acids: CASSKGQGFTYEQYF. CDR3 bases: TGTGCCAGCAGCAAGGGACAGGGGTTTACCTACGAGCAGTACTTC.

This clonotype appeared a few times. The CDR3 region has the DNA TGTGCCATCAAGAGACTAGGGGAGGAGGATACGCAGTATTTT. Translation: CAIKRLGEEDTQYF. The V call is TRBV10-3, the J call TRBJ2-3; a possible D gene is TRBD2 (6 bases). This CDR3 is built from 14 residues. Germline CDR1 and CDR2: ENHRY and SYGVKD. V shed 7 bases and J shed 6 bases, with 17 bases lying between them.

This chain connects TRBV5-1 to TRBJ2-4, with a weak D call TRBD2 (6 bases). The DNA end is more similar to TRBJ2-7, so the J call may be wrong. This CDR3 has 15 residues. Germline V gives CDR1 SGHRS, CDR2 YFSETQ. The CDR3 nucleotides are TGCGCCAGCAGATCGGCAGGCGGGAACTGGGACGAGCAGTACTTC. Amino acids: CASRSAGGNWDEQYF.

This clonotype was detected only a few times. The CDR3 protein is CASSQWGGSQPQHF. As DNA, the CDR3 is TGCGCCAGCAGCCAATGGGGTGGCAGTCAGCCCCAGCATTTT. The rearrangement joins TRBV4-1 to TRBJ1-5; D not certain. Trimming left V 2 bases short and J 6 bases short, with 11 bases between. CDR1 is MGHRA, CDR2 YSYEKL, per germline. There are 14 residues in the CDR3.

The chain employs TRBV28 and TRBJ2-7; 9 nucleotides line up with TRBD1. The CDR3 has 16 amino acids. The junction had 12 bases not matched to a gene; V was cut back by 6 bases and J by 3 bases. Germline values: CDR1 MDHEN, CDR2 SYDVKM. Here the CDR3 reads CASSRQGEVSFYEQYF. The CDR3 DNA reads as TGTGCCAGCAGCCGACAGGGGGAGGTATCGTTCTACGAGCAGTACTTC.

This clonotype was picked up a small number of times. The V gene is TRBV27, the J gene TRBJ1-2; 8 bases match TRBD1. V lost 2 bases and J lost 3; bases outside the gene matches: 11. The CDR3 totals 17 residues. Germline V gives CDR1 MNHEY, CDR2 SMNVEV (reference sequence). CDR3 amino acids: CASSLGGGQGSYYGYTF. CDR3 DNA: TGTGCCAGCAGTTTAGGGGGAGGACAGGGCTCTTACTATGGCTACACCTTC.

V gene TRBV5-1 combines with J gene TRBJ2-7, with no clear D. Germline V gene data show CDR1 as SGHRS and CDR2 as YFSETQ. CDR3 length: 16 residues. The V end was cut by 4 bases, the J end by 0 bases, with 17 bases between. The CDR3 loop is CASSPDSFPNSYEQYF. In DNA form, the CDR3 reads TGCGCCAGCAGCCCCGATAGTTTCCCCAACTCCTACGAGCAGTACTTC. The complete variable domain, with remaining parts taken from reference TRBV5-1 and TRBJ2-7, reads KAGVTQTPRYLIKTRGQQVTLSCSPISGHRSVSWYQQTPGQGLQFLFEYFSETQRNKGNFPGRFSGRQFSNSRSEMNVSTLELGDSALYLCASSPDSFPNSYEQYFGPGTRLTVT.

The chain uses TRBV4-3 and TRBJ1-1, with 9 bases lining up with TRBD1. V was clipped by 3 bases and J by 3 bases; unmatched bases: 5. Germline V lookup: CDR1 LGHNA, CDR2 YSLEER. This CDR3 has 15 residues. This chain's CDR3 is CASSHYRGLDTEAFF. DNA of the CDR3: TGCGCCAGCAGCCATTACAGGGGGCTCGACACTGAAGCTTTCTTT.

This clonotype was found a few times. The rearrangement links TRBV7-3 to TRBJ2-2; D unresolved. CDR3 length: 14 residues. The V and J ends lost 2 bases and 1 base respectively, with 5 bases between them. The germline V gene encodes CDR1 SGHTA and CDR2 FQGTGA. CDR3 region: CASSLEVNTGELFF. CDR3 nucleotides: TGTGCCAGCAGCTTAGAGGTGAACACCGGGGAGCTGTTTTTT.

This chain uses TRBV6-1 with TRBJ1-5; possibly TRBD1 for D (5 bases). CDR1 is MNHNS, CDR2 SASEGT, per germline. Trimming cost V 3 bases and J 9 bases, with 15 bases left between them. This CDR3 region has 14 residues. CDR3 in amino acids: CASSDSGTARPQHF. The DNA of the CDR3 is TGTGCCAGCAGTGACTCCGGGACGGCCCGGCCCCAGCATTTT.

The rearrangement uses TRBV12-3 or TRBV12-4 and TRBJ1-2; 7 bases fit TRBD1. The CDR3 spans 14 residues. The ends lost 5 bases at V and 7 bases at J; junction bases unmatched: 10. CDR3 coding DNA: TGTGCCAGCAGTGTGACTTCAGGGGGTAGTGGCTACACCTTC. Its translation is CASSVTSGGSGYTF.

This clonotype was detected a few times. CDR3 bases: TGTGCCAGCAGCCAAGTCCCTGGACTAGCGGGATCTGAAGAGACCCAGTACTTC. Protein product: CASSQVPGLAGSEETQYF. The chain recombines TRBV3-1 with TRBJ2-5, with 12 bases lining up with TRBD2. Per the germline V gene, CDR1 is LGHDT and CDR2 is YNNKEL (reference sequence). J lost 3 bases, V lost 1 base, and 9 bases had no gene match. CDR3 length equals 18 residues.

In its sample, this clonotype was seen a few times. This rearrangement joins TRBV6-5 to TRBJ2-6, with 10 bases fitting TRBD1. V gave up 5 bases and J gave up 0 bases; unmatched junction bases: 10. Germline-derived CDR1 and CDR2 are MNHEY and SVGAGI. The CDR3 loop spans 19 amino acids. For the CDR3, the DNA is TGTGCCAGCAGTACTCGACAGGGGGCCCTCAACTCTGGGGCCAACGTCCTGACTTTC. It translates to CASSTRQGALNSGANVLTF.

This clonotype appeared a few times. The chain employs TRBV6-2 or TRBV6-3 and TRBJ1-5; a weak D match, TRBD1 (5 bases). Germline lookup yields CDR1 MNHEY and CDR2 SVGEGT. Trimming took 7 bases from V and 7 from J, leaving 20 bases between them. The CDR3 contains 15 residues. CDR3 bases: TGTGCCAGCACCCGACTAGGGGCAGGGCAACAGCCCCAGCATTTT. Translated: CASTRLGAGQQPQHF.

The V gene is TRBV9, the J gene TRBJ2-1, with 10 bases that match TRBD2. J was trimmed by 7 bases and V by 2 bases; bases with no gene match: 6. CDR3 length: 15 amino acids. Germline-derived CDR1 and CDR2 are SGDLS and YYNGEE. The DNA for the CDR3 is TGTGCCAGCAGCGTGGTGGGACTAGCGTGGAATGAGCAGTTCTTC. Its protein is CASSVVGLAWNEQFF.

The rearrangement uses TRBV7-2 and TRBJ1-1, with D perhaps TRBD1 (5 bases). With 1 base removed from V and 5 bases from J, the gap between germline ends came to 17 bases. The germline V gene encodes CDR1 SGHTA and CDR2 FQGNSA. This CDR3 is built from 16 residues. CDR3 sequence reads: CASSLGLEGFATEAFF. In DNA form, the CDR3 reads TGTGCCAGCAGCTTAGGGCTAGAGGGGTTCGCTACTGAAGCTTTCTTT.